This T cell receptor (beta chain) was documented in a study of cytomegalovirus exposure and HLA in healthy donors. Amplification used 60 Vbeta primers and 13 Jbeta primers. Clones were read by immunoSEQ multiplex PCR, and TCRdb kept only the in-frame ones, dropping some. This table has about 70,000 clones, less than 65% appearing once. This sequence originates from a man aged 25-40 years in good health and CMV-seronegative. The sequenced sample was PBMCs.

DNA of the CDR3: TGTGCCAGCAGCCAGGGACAGAGCTATGGCTACACCTTC. Translated, it gives CASSQGQSYGYTF. V is TRBV7-6 and J is TRBJ1-2; 7 bases align to TRBD1. CDR1 is SGHVS, CDR2 FNYEAQ, per germline. Trimming removed 5 bases from V and 4 bases from J; junction bases left unmatched: 4. The CDR3 runs to 13 residues.